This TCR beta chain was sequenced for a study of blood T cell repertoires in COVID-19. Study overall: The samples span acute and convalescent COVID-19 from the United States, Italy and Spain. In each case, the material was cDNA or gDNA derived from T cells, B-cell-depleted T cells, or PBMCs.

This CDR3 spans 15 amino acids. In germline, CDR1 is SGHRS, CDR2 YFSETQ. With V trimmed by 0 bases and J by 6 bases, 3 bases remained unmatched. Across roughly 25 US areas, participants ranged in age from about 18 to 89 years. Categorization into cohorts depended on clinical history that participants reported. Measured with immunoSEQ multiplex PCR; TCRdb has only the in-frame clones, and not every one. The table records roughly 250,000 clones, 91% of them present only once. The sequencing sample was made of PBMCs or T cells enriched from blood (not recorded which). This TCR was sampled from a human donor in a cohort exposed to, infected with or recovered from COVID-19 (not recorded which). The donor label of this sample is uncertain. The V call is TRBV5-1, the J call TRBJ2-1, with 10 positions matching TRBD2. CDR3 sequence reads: CASSLGLAGANEQFF. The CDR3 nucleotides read TGCGCCAGCAGCTTGGGGCTAGCGGGGGCCAATGAGCAGTTCTTC.